The following is a TCR beta chain sequence with its context. These data belong to a study of Ad26.COV2.S vaccination and SARS-CoV-2 variants. TCRdb keeps only in-frame clones here, not all; method: immunoSEQ multiplex PCR. The sample has just under 250,000 clones, roughly 90% seen once. Treatment meaning: some 20 received Ad26.COV2.S at low or high dose, single or two shots; about 5 received placebo; per-sample allocation not given. On day 63 after the first injection, vaccine and placebo recipients gave samples. There are 14 residues in the CDR3. The germline gives CDR1 MDHEN, CDR2 SYDVKM. Trimming took 5 bases from V and 8 from J; bases not matched to a gene: 8.

Sequences were derived from peripheral blood, sampled in a trial of Ad26.COV2.S vaccine versus placebo. V usage is TRBV28 and J usage is TRBJ2-1; TRBD1 matches 8 bases. The TCR originated in a person between 18 and 60 years old who received the Ad26.COV2.S COVID-19 vaccine or a placebo. CDR3 in amino acids: CASSRRQGLDEQFF. DNA for the CDR3: TGTGCCAGCAGTCGAAGACAGGGGTTAGATGAGCAGTTCTTC.